Below, 15 T cell receptor beta chains from the same sample are listed, as sequenced in a study of CD4 T cells in relation to SARS-CoV-2 and coronaviruses. CD4+ T cells from unexposed donors were obtained before the COVID-19 pandemic (2011-2018). After about ten days of culture, CD4+ T cells were isolated. Their antigen targets remain unknown. TCRdb's copy holds only in-frame clones and misses some; the assay was immunoSEQ multiplex PCR. This table has about 26,000 clones, more than 65% appearing once. Input material: CD4+ T cells from PBMCs, cultured in vitro. These receptors originate from a human donor in good health.

V and J are TRBV28 and TRBJ1-5; TRBD1 matches at 12 bases. J was trimmed by 3 bases and V by 5 bases; bases with no gene match: 8. Germline lookup yields CDR1 MDHEN and CDR2 SYDVKM. The CDR3 extends over 17 amino acids. The chain's CDR3 is CASSVGTGGADNQPQHF. CDR3 bases: TGTGCCAGCAGTGTCGGGACAGGGGGCGCCGACAATCAGCCCCAGCATTTT.

The table lists this clone with a count of one. This rearrangement joins TRBV5-1 to TRBJ2-5; 14 bases agree with TRBD2. J lost 3 bases, V lost 3 bases, and 7 bases had no gene match. The CDR3 has 17 residues. Per germline, CDR1 SGHRS and CDR2 YFSETQ. The CDR3, as DNA: TGCGCCAGCAGCTCGGGACTAGCGGGAGAAGTAAAAGAGACCCAGTACTTC. Protein sequence: CASSSGLAGEVKETQYF.

CDR3 sequence (DNA): TGTGCCAGCAGCCAACCTAGCGGGAGGGTCCGTGAGCAGTTCTTC. It encodes CASSQPSGRVREQFF. The V gene is TRBV4-2, the J gene TRBJ2-1; 12 positions agree with TRBD2. V lost 2 bases, J lost 9 bases, and 5 bases stayed unmatched. CDR3 size: 15 residues. Looked up from germline, CDR1 is LGHNA and CDR2 is YNFKEQ.

The gene calls are TRBV5-6 and TRBJ2-3; D might be TRBD1 (6 bases). CDR3 length: 17 residues. Germline assignment: CDR1 SGHDT and CDR2 YYEEEE. Trimming cost V 0 bases and J 3 bases, with 17 bases left between them. The CDR3 sequence is CASSLAGTPLGTDTQYF. CDR3 DNA: TGTGCCAGCAGCTTGGCCGGGACACCCTTAGGGACAGATACGCAGTATTTT.

This clone was observed a handful of times. The J gene is TRBJ2-7, the V gene TRBV4-1, with D perhaps TRBD1 or TRBD2 (5 bases each). Trimming removed 5 bases at V and 4 bases at J, with 12 bases between. The CDR3 sequence is 13 residues long. Germline V lookup: CDR1 MGHRA, CDR2 YSYEKL. CDR3 DNA sequence: TGCGCCAGCAGCGCCGGGACGAATTACGAGCAGTACTTC. Its protein is CASSAGTNYEQYF.

The rearrangement joins TRBV30 to TRBJ1-1; a weak D match, TRBD1 (6 bases). The germline V gene encodes CDR1 GTSNPN and CDR2 SVGIG (reference sequence). V was trimmed by 2 bases and J by 0 bases, leaving 10 bases between them. CDR3 length: 14 residues. This CDR3 is CAWSLGTLNTEAFF. The CDR3 nucleotides are TGTGCCTGGAGTCTCGGGACACTGAACACTGAAGCTTTCTTT. The variable domain in full, with the rest retrieved from reference TRBV30 and TRBJ1-1, is SQTIHQWPATLVQPVGSPLSLECTVEGTSNPNLYWYRQAAGRGLQLLFYSVGIGQISSEVPQNLSASRPQDRQFILSSKKLLLSDSGFYLCAWSLGTLNTEAFFGQGTRLTVV.

The chain is built from TRBV5-1 and TRBJ2-3; 8 bases fit TRBD2. The V gene end was trimmed by 0 bases and the J gene end by 4 bases; junction bases not matched to a gene: 7. The CDR3 is made up of 16 amino acids. Germline CDR1 and CDR2: SGHRS and YFSETQ. CDR3 DNA: TGCGCCAGCAGCTTGGCGGCAGCGGGAGCATCAGATACGCAGTATTTT. This encodes CASSLAAAGASDTQYF. The entire variable domain, with the rest obtained from reference TRBV5-1 and TRBJ2-3, is as follows: KAGVTQTPRYLIKTRGQQVTLSCSPISGHRSVSWYQQTPGQGLQFLFEYFSETQRNKGNFPGRFSGRQFSNSRSEMNVSTLELGDSALYLCASSLAAAGASDTQYFGPGTRLTVL.

V usage is TRBV11-3 and J usage is TRBJ2-7, with 10 nucleotides matching TRBD1. Germline V gene sequence: CDR1 SGHNT, CDR2 YENEEA. Trimming removed 5 bases from V and 7 bases from J; junction bases left unmatched: 8. The CDR3 runs to 14 residues. In DNA, the CDR3 is TGTGCCAGCAGCCCCGGGACAGGGGTAGATGAGCAGTACTTC. Amino acid sequence: CASSPGTGVDEQYF.

The rearrangement links TRBV2 to TRBJ1-4; D remains unclear. V lost 6 bases and J lost 0, with 8 bases in between. The CDR3 runs to 14 residues. CDR1 is SNHLY, CDR2 FYNNEI, per germline. As DNA, the CDR3 is TGTGCCAGCAGCTCGGCATCAACTAATGAAAAACTGTTTTTT. Residues: CASSSASTNEKLFF. Complete variable domain (other parts from reference TRBV2 and TRBJ1-4): EPEVTQTPSHQVTQMGQEVILRCVPISNHLYFYWYRQILGQKVEFLVSFYNNEISEKSEIFDDQFSVERPDGSNFTLKIRSTKLEDSAMYFCASSSASTNEKLFFGSGTQLSVL.

This rearrangement joins TRBV6-2 or TRBV6-3 to TRBJ2-5; D is undetermined. The germline gives CDR1 MNHEY, CDR2 SVGEGT. This CDR3 region has 11 residues. V lost 2 bases, J lost 4 bases, and 2 bases lay in between. DNA for the CDR3: TGTGCCAGCAGTTACCTAGAGACCCAGTACTTC. Its protein product is CASSYLETQYF.

The genes are TRBV6-5 and TRBJ1-4; unclear D gene. CDR3 size: 15 residues. Germline V gives CDR1 MNHEY, CDR2 SVGAGI. Trimming removed 6 bases from V and 7 bases from J, with 18 bases in between. CDR3 sequence reads: CASSKRWERAEKLFF. DNA for the CDR3: TGTGCCAGCAGCAAACGATGGGAGAGGGCTGAAAAACTGTTTTTT.

The rearrangement joins TRBV9 to TRBJ2-1, with 9 bases that match TRBD2. Per germline, CDR1 SGDLS and CDR2 YYNGEE. V dropped 2 bases and J dropped 8; count of bases not matched to a gene: 14. This CDR3 is 17 amino acids long. The CDR3 sequence: CASSVAGGPAEVDEQFF. The CDR3 nucleotides read TGTGCCAGCAGCGTCGCGGGAGGGCCAGCTGAGGTCGATGAGCAGTTCTTC.

In its sample, this clone was seen once. The chain joins TRBV27 to TRBJ1-1; 12 bases are shared with TRBD1. V dropped 10 bases and J dropped 10; count of bases not matched to a gene: 16. From germline, CDR1 is MNHEY and CDR2 SMNVEV (reference sequence). The CDR3 spans 15 residues. CDR3 sequence (DNA): TGTGCCACCCTCCCCTCCGGGACAGGGGGCATCGGAGCTTTCTTT. The encoded protein is CATLPSGTGGIGAFF.

This sequence joins TRBV11-2 and TRBJ2-3, with 9 bases fitting TRBD2. CDR1 SGHAT and CDR2 FQNNGV come from the germline V gene. V trimming: 1 base; J trimming: 2 bases; junction bases outside the gene matches: 7. The CDR3 is 17 amino acids. CDR3 in amino acids: CASSLGVLAGATDTQYF. CDR3 nucleotides: TGTGCCAGCAGCTTAGGGGTCTTAGCGGGGGCCACAGATACGCAGTATTTT.

The chain carries TRBV2 and TRBJ1-5; weak D call: TRBD1 (6 bases). V was trimmed by 4 bases and J by 2 bases, leaving 12 bases between them. The CDR3 has 15 residues. Germline assignment: CDR1 SNHLY and CDR2 FYNNEI. The chain's CDR3 is CASSAGGTGNQPQHF. The CDR3, as DNA: TGTGCCAGCAGTGCGGGGGGCACCGGCAATCAGCCCCAGCATTTT.